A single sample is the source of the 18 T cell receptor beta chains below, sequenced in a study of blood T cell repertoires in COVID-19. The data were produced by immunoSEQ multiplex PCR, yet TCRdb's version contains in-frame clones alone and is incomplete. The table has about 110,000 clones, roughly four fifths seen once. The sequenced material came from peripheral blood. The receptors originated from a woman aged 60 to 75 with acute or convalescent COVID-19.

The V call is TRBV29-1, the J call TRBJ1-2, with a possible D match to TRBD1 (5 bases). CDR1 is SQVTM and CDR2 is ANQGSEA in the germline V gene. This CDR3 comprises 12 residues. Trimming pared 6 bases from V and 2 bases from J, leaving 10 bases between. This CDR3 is CSVVKGNYGYTF. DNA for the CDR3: TGCAGCGTAGTGAAGGGGAACTATGGCTACACCTTC.

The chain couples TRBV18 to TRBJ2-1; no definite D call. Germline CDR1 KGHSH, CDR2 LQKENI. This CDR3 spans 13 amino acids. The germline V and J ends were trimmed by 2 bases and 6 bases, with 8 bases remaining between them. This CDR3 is CASSPGHGNEQFF. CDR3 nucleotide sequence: TGTGCCAGCTCACCAGGGCATGGCAATGAGCAGTTCTTC.

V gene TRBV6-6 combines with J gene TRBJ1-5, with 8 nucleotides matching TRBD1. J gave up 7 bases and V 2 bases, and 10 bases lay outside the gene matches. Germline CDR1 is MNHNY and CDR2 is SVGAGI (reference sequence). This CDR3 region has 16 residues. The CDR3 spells CASSYEVTGGKQPQHF. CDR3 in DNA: TGTGCCAGCAGTTACGAGGTTACAGGGGGAAAACAGCCCCAGCATTTT.

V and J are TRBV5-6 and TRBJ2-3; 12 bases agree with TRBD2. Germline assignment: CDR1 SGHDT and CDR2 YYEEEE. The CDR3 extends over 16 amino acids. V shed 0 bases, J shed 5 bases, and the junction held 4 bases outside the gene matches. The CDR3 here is CASSLGLAGEVDTQYF. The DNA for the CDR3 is TGTGCCAGCAGCTTGGGACTAGCGGGGGAAGTAGATACGCAGTATTTT.

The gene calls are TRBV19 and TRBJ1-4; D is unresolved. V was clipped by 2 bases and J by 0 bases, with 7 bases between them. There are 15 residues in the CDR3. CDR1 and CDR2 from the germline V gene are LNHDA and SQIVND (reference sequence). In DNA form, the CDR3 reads TGTGCCAGTAGTATAAGCCCCACAACTAATGAAAAACTGTTTTTT. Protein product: CASSISPTTNEKLFF.

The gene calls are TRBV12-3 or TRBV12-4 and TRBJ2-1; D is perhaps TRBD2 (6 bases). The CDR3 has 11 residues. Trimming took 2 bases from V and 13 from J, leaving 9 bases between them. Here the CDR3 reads CASSLMGGQFF. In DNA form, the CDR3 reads TGTGCCAGCAGTTTAATGGGAGGCCAGTTCTTC.

The CDR3 here is CASSKLAGEGTGELFF. In nucleotides, the CDR3 is TGTGCCAGTAGTAAATTAGCGGGCGAGGGCACCGGGGAGCTGTTTTTT. The V gene is TRBV19, the J gene TRBJ2-2, with 7 nucleotides matching TRBD2. J gave up 4 bases and V 4 bases, and 9 bases lay outside the gene matches. From germline, CDR1 is LNHDA and CDR2 SQIVND (reference sequence). The length of the CDR3 is 16 residues.

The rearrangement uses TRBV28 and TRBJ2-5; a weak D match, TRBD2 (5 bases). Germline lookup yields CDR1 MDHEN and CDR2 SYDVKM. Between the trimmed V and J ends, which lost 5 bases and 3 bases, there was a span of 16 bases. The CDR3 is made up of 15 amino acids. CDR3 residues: CASSPNGLAEETQYF. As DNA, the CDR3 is TGTGCCAGCAGTCCCAACGGCCTAGCAGAAGAGACCCAGTACTTC.

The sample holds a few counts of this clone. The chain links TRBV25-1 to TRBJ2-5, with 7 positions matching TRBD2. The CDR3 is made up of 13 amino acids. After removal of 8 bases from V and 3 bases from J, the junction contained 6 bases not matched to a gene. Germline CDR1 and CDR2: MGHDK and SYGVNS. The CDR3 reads CASYGTIEETQYF. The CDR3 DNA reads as TGTGCCAGCTATGGGACTATTGAAGAGACCCAGTACTTC.

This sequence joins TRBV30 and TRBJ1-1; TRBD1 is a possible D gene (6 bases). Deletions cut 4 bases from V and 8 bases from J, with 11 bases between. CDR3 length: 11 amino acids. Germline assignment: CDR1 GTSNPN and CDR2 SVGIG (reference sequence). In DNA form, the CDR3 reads TGTGCCTGGATGAGGACAGAGGAAGCTTTCTTT. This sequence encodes CAWMRTEEAFF.

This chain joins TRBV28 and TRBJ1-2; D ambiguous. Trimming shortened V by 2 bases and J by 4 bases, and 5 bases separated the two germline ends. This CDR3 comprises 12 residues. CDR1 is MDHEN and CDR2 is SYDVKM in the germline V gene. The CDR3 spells CASSLELYGYTF. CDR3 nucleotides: TGTGCCAGCAGTTTAGAGCTCTATGGCTACACCTTC.

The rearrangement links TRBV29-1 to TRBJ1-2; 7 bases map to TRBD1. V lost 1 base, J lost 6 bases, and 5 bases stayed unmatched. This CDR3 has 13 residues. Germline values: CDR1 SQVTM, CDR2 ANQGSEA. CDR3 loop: CSVEGQGNDGYTF. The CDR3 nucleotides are TGCAGCGTTGAAGGACAGGGAAACGATGGCTACACCTTC.

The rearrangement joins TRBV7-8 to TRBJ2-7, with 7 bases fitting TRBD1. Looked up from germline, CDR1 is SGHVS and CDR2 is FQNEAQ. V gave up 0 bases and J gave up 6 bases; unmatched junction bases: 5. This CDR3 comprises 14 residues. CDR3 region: CASSLATGTLEQYF. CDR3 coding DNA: TGTGCCAGCAGCTTAGCGACAGGGACACTCGAGCAGTACTTC.

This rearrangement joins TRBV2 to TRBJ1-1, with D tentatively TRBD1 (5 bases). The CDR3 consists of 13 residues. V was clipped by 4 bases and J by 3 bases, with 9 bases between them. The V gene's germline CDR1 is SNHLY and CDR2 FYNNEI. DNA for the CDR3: TGTGCCAGCAGTGTGGAGGGGCACACTGAAGCTTTCTTT. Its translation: CASSVEGHTEAFF.

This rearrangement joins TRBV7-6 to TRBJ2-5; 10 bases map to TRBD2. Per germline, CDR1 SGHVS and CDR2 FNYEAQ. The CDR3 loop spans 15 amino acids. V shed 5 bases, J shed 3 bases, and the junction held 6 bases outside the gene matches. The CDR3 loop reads CASSRTGLAEETQYF. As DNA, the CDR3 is TGTGCCAGCAGCCGAACCGGACTAGCGGAAGAGACCCAGTACTTC.

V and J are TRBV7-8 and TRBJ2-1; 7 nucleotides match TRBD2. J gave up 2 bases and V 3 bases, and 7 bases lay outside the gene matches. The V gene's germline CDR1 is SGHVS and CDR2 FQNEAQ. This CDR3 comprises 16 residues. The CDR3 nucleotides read TGTGCCAGCAGCTTTTCGGGAGGACCTACCTACAATGAGCAGTTCTTC. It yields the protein CASSFSGGPTYNEQFF.

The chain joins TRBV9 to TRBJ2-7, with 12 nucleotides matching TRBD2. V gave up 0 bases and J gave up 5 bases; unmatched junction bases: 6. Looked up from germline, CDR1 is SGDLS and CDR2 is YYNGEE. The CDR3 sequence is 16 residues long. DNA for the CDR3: TGTGCCAGCAGCGTAGGGACTAGCGGGACCAATCACGAGCAGTACTTC. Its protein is CASSVGTSGTNHEQYF.

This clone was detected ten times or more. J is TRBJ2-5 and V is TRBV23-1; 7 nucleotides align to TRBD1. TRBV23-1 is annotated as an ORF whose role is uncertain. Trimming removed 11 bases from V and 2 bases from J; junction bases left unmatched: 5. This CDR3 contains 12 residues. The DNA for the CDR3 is TGCGCCGGACGGGACAGTCAAGAGACCCAGTACTTC. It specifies CAGRDSQETQYF.